Following are 14 T cell receptor beta chains from one sample sequenced in a study of blood T cell repertoires in COVID-19 (dated by TCRdb to the early 2020s). Libraries came from the immunoSEQ multiplex PCR assay. The table comes from immuneACCESS by way of TCRdb, which keeps in-frame sequences with V and J called. Part of the clones is missing from these tables; in studies checked, under half for an unresolved V gene and the rest for unknown reasons. Within this sample are approximately 230,000 clones, with under 85% of them counted one time only. The ten largest clonotypes hold approximately 4% of the sample. The source material was peripheral blood. These receptors came from a woman aged 40-49 years with active or convalescent COVID-19.

The gene calls are TRBV7-3 and TRBJ2-5, with 7 bases lining up with TRBD2. The CDR3 covers 14 residues. V was clipped by 5 bases and J by 4 bases; unmatched bases: 7. Germline values: CDR1 SGHTA, CDR2 FQGTGA. The CDR3 protein is CASSRSSGGETQYF. CDR3 DNA sequence: TGTGCCAGCAGCCGAAGTTCGGGGGGAGAGACCCAGTACTTC.

V gene TRBV28 combines with J gene TRBJ2-1, with D possibly being TRBD1 (5 bases). CDR3 length: 14 amino acids. V was shortened by 5 bases and J by 6 bases, with 14 bases between the two germline ends. The germline gives CDR1 MDHEN, CDR2 SYDVKM. The CDR3 spells CASSTAGSSNEQFF. The CDR3 DNA reads TGTGCCAGCAGTACGGCAGGGTCCAGCAATGAGCAGTTCTTC.

This clone was seen a single time. The V call is TRBV15, the J call TRBJ2-7; D is undetermined. The germline CDR1 and CDR2 sequences are LNHNV and YYDKDF (reference sequence). The CDR3 sequence is 12 residues long. V shed 4 bases and J shed 4 bases, with 8 bases lying between them. CDR3 amino acids: CATSINGYEQYF. CDR3 in DNA: TGTGCCACCAGCATCAACGGTTACGAGCAGTACTTC. The full variable domain, in which reference TRBV15 and TRBJ2-7 provide the parts outside the CDR3, is DAMVIQNPRYQVTQFGKPVTLSCSQTLNHNVMYWYQQKSSQAPKLLFHYYDKDFNNEADTPDNFQSRRPNTSFCFLDIRSPGLGDTAMYLCATSINGYEQYFGPGTRLTVT.

The sample holds one count of this clone. The V gene is TRBV24-1, the J gene TRBJ1-4; D possibly corresponds to TRBD1 (6 bases). Deletions cut 3 bases from V and 6 bases from J, with 13 bases between. Germline V gene sequence: CDR1 KGHDR, CDR2 SFDVKD. This CDR3 is built from 15 residues. CDR3 sequence: CATSDTGTIDEKLFF. Here the CDR3 DNA reads TGTGCCACCAGTGATACAGGGACTATAGATGAAAAACTGTTTTTT.

This clone was seen a few times. The chain links TRBV2 to TRBJ1-5; tentatively, D is TRBD1 (5 bases). Germline V gene lookup returns CDR1 SNHLY and CDR2 FYNNEI. The CDR3 totals 17 residues. V shed 0 bases and J shed 0 bases, with 12 bases lying between them. In DNA form, the CDR3 reads TGTGCCAGCAGTGAAGCGCTAAAGGGGTATAGCAATCAGCCCCAGCATTTT. Its translation: CASSEALKGYSNQPQHF.

The chain links TRBV4-1 to TRBJ1-5, with D maybe TRBD1 (5 bases). Trimming removed 2 bases at V and 7 bases at J, with 21 bases between. Germline V gene data show CDR1 as MGHRA and CDR2 as YSYEKL. The CDR3 extends over 17 amino acids. The CDR3, as DNA: TGCGCCAGCAGCCAACGGTACGTCTTTGGGGCTAGGCAGCCCCAGCATTTT. Translated: CASSQRYVFGARQPQHF.

This rearrangement joins TRBV20-1 to TRBJ2-1; possible D gene TRBD2, 5 bases. Germline CDR1 reads DFQATT; CDR2 reads SNEGSKA (reference sequence). CDR3 length: 10 residues. V lost 8 bases and J 8 bases, leaving 10 bases between the germline ends. The CDR3 region is CSPLADEQFF. The CDR3 nucleotides are TGCAGTCCCCTAGCCGATGAGCAGTTCTTC.

This chain links TRBV6-2 or TRBV6-3 with TRBJ1-2, with a weak D call TRBD1 (6 bases). Germline V gene lookup returns CDR1 MNHEY and CDR2 SVGEGT. V lost 2 bases and J lost 0, with 10 bases in between. This CDR3 region has 15 residues. CDR3: CASSYRGKANYGYTF. The CDR3, as DNA: TGTGCCAGCAGTTACAGGGGGAAGGCTAACTATGGCTACACCTTC.

The DNA for the CDR3 is TGTGCCAGCAGCTTACAGAACACCGGGGAGCTGTTTTTT. It encodes CASSLQNTGELFF. This chain joins TRBV11-3 and TRBJ2-2; D is unclear. Trimming pared 2 bases from V and 1 base from J, leaving 2 bases between. CDR1 is SGHNT and CDR2 is YENEEA in the germline V gene. The CDR3 is 13 residues long.

As concerns this clone: The same CDR3 is also encoded by other DNA sequences in this sample. The chain joins TRBV10-3 to TRBJ1-2; D is unclear. V lost 0 bases and J lost 2, with 7 bases in between. This CDR3 contains 14 residues. Germline CDR1 ENHRY, CDR2 SYGVKD. Here the CDR3 DNA reads TGTGCCATCAGTGAGTCGACACTGAACTATGGCTACACCTTC. Its protein is CAISESTLNYGYTF.

The V and J genes are TRBV11-3 and TRBJ2-3; 13 nucleotides match TRBD2. The CDR3 runs to 17 residues. From germline, CDR1 is SGHNT and CDR2 YENEEA. The J segment lost 2 bases and the V segment lost 5 bases, leaving 7 bases of the junction unmatched. The CDR3: CASSPGTSGDNTDTQYF. In DNA form, the CDR3 reads TGTGCCAGCAGCCCGGGGACTAGCGGGGACAACACAGATACGCAGTATTTT.

The CDR3 DNA reads as TGTGCCAGCAGTTTACCCCCGGGACAGGGGGCGGCGAGCAATCAGCCCCAGCATTTT. This encodes CASSLPPGQGAASNQPQHF. The chain is built from TRBV28 and TRBJ1-5, with TRBD1 matching over 12 bases. J lost 1 base, V lost 2 bases, and 9 bases had no gene match. The CDR3 has 19 residues. The V gene's germline CDR1 is MDHEN and CDR2 SYDVKM.

The chain's CDR3 is CASSQDMGGTYTF. The DNA for the CDR3 is TGTGCCAGCAGCCAAGATATGGGAGGGACCTACACCTTC. This rearrangement joins TRBV3-1 (or the pseudogene TRBV3-2) to TRBJ1-2; a weak D match, TRBD1 (5 bases). The CDR3 has 13 amino acids. The germline CDR1 and CDR2 sequences are LGHDT and YNNKEL (reference sequence). The germline V and J ends were trimmed by 0 bases and 10 bases, with 12 bases remaining between them.

The chain joins TRBV28 to TRBJ1-3, with 7 bases fitting TRBD1. The V gene end was trimmed by 2 bases and the J gene end by 4 bases; junction bases not matched to a gene: 5. The CDR3 has 15 residues. CDR1 MDHEN and CDR2 SYDVKM come from the germline V gene. For the CDR3, the DNA is TGTGCCAGCAGTTTACTAGGGACAGCCGGAAACACCATATATTTT. This sequence encodes CASSLLGTAGNTIYF.